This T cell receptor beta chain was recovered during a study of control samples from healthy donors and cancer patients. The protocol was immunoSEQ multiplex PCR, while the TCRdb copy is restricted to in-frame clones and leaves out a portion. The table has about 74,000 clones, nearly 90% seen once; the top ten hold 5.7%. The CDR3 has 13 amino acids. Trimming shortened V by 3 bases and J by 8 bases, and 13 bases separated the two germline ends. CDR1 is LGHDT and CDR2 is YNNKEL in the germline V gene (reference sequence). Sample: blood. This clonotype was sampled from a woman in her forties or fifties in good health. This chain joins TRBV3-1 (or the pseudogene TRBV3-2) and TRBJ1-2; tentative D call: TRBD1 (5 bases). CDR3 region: CASSHPRTRGYTF. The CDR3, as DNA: TGTGCCAGCAGCCACCCGCGGACAAGAGGCTACACCTTC.